This TCR beta chain is from a study of blood T cell repertoires in COVID-19. As for the study in general: Sites in the United States, Italy and Spain provided acute and convalescent COVID-19 samples. PBMCs, B-cell-depleted T cells, or T cells were the source of the cDNA or gDNA that made up the material.

To note about this clone: Compared with germline, one end of the junction differs, possibly owing to a read error.

Original processing notes: Estimates of nucleated cell counts were drawn from the amplification of reference gene primers. Profiled with immunoSEQ multiplex PCR; TCRdb holds only in-frame clones, not every one. The DNA was the basis for D and trimming; V, J and clone size are from that table. Counted here are over 60,000 clones, about 81% occurring once; the ten biggest clones make up 9.2%. This receptor was taken from a human donor in a cohort sampled during active COVID-19. The sequencing input was peripheral blood.

CDR3 DNA: TGTGCCAGCACTGAAAGTAGAGGTGAAGCTTTCTTT. The encoded protein is CASTESRGEAFF. The J gene is TRBJ1-1, the V gene TRBV2; D unclear. The V gene's germline CDR1 is SNHLY and CDR2 FYNNEI. The CDR3 spans 12 residues.